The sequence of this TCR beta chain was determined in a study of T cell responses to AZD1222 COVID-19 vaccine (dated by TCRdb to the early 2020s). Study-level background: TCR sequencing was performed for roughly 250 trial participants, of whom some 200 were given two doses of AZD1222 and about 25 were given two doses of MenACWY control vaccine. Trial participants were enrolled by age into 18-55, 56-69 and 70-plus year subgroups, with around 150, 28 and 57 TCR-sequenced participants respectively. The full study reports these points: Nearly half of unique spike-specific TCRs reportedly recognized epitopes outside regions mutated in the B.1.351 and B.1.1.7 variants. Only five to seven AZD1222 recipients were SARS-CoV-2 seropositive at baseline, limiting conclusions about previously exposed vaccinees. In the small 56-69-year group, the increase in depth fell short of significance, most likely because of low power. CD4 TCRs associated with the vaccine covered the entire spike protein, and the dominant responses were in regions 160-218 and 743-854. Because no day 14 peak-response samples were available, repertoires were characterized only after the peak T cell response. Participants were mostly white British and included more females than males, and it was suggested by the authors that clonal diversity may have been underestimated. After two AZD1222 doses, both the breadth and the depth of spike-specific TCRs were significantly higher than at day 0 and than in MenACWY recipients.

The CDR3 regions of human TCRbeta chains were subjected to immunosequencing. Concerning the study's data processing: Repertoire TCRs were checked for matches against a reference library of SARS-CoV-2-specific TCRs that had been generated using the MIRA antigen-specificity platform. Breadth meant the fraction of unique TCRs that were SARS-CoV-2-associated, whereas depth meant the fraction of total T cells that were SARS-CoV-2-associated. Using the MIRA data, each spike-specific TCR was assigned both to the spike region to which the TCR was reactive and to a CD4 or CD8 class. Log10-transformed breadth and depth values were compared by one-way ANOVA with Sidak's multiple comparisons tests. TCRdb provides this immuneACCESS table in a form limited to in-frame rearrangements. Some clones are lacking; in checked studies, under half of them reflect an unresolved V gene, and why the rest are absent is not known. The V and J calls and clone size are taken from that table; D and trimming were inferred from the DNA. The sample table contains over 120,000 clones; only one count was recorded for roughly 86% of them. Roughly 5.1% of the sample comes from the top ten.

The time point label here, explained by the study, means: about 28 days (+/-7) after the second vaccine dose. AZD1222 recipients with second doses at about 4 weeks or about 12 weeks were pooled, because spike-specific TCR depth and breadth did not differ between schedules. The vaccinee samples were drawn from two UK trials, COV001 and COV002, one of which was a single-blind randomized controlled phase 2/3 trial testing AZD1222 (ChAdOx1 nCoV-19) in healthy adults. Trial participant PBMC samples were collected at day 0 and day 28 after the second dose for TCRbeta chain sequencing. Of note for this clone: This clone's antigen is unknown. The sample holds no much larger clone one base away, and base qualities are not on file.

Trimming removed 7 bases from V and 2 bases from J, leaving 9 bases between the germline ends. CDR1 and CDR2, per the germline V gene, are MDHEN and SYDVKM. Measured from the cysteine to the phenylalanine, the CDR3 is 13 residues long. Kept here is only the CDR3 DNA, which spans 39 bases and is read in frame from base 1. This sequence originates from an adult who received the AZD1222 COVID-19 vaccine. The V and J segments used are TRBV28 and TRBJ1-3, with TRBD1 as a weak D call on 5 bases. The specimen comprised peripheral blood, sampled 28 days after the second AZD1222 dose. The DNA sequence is TGTGCCAGCAACCGGGGCCCTGGAAACACCATATATTTT. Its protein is CASNRGPGNTIYF.